This entry is about one TCR beta chain. Its binding antigen is unknown. No base quality information exists; no much larger clone differs at one position. From the cysteine up to the phenylalanine, the CDR3 has a length of 14 residues. Only CDR3 DNA remains: 42 bases, in frame from the first base. CDR1 and CDR2, per the germline V gene, are MNHEY and SVGAGI. Deletion took 2 bases off V and 6 bases off J, with a span of 13 bases between the germline ends. The sample originates from a study of PD-1 blockade in classical Hodgkin lymphoma (dated by TCRdb to about 2020). Notes on the research overall: Nivolumab dosing was 3 mg/kg intravenously every 2 weeks, continuing until either disease progression or unacceptable toxicity. The study used CyTOF and TCR beta sequencing to define a peripheral blood immune signature of response to PD-1 blockade in classical Hodgkin lymphoma. Beyond this particular receptor, the publication reports: Baseline diversity similar to that of newly diagnosed patients was observed in trial patients achieving complete response, whereas significantly lower diversity was observed in partial responders and progressors. A significant rise by C4D1 was seen in CD4+ but not CD8+ TCR diversity (p=0.0027 vs p=0.16), with the rise being most apparent in complete responders (p=0.02). Lower diversity was observed in patients in whom nivolumab was started less than 1 year after ASCT, and these patients were excluded from later analyses so that confounding by immune reconstitution would be avoided. Newly diagnosed patients were reported to have lower baseline TCR diversity than healthy donors, and relapsed/refractory patients were reported to have lower baseline TCR diversity still. The study was restricted to a single clinical trial cohort, and the causes of repertoire differences, possibly disease activity or prior therapy, were left undefined.

The Qiagen DNeasy kit was used to extract genomic DNA both from unsorted PBMCs and from the negatively selected CD4+ and CD8+ fractions. TCR beta CDR3 regions were amplified by immunoSEQ multiplex PCR using primers annealing to V and J segments. A synthetic immune receptor repertoire was used to minimize amplification bias, and any remaining bias was removed computationally after sequencing. On the study's bioinformatics: Repertoire diversity was quantified as the Shannon entropy index using custom Python scripts. Unsorted, CD4+ and CD8+ repertoires were examined separately, except in combined analyses, for which CD4+ and CD8+ sequences were merged in silico. A clone was considered expanded if an increase in frequency of at least 2-fold after treatment relative to C1D1 was found, and a pseudocount of 0.5 was applied to clones undetected at baseline. Singleton clones were defined as clones with 0 or 1 copy at C1D1, and non-singleton clones were defined as clones with 2 or more copies. Clones expanded in unsorted samples were assigned a CD4+, CD8+ or unknown annotation through matching of protein sequences in sorted samples from the same patient. Wilcoxon tests on paired samples were used to test diversity changes from C1D1 to C4D1. TCRdb re-hosts the immuneACCESS table, in-frame sequences only. Its copies lack some clones; in the studies checked, an unresolved V gene accounts for under half of them, and the cause for the rest is not known. V and J calls and clone size are given by that table; D and trimming were obtained from the DNA. Within this sample are 19,000 or so clones, with 60% to 85% of them counted one time only. Roughly two fifths of the sample goes to the ten largest clones.

The time point label for this specimen denotes: cycle 4 day 1 (C4D1), after about 6 weeks of nivolumab. Every trial patient had relapsed following autologous stem cell transplantation, and prior brentuximab vedotin exposure was what differed among cohorts A, B and C. The trial cohort comprised some 60 patients with relapsed/refractory classical Hodgkin lymphoma whose best overall responses were complete response, partial response or progressive disease. Single-agent nivolumab was administered to trial patients in the multi-cohort phase II CheckMate 205 trial. An independent review committee assessed best overall response by applying the 2007 International Working Group response criteria. Trial PBMCs were collected immediately before nivolumab initiation (C1D1) and during therapy at cycle 2 day 1 and cycle 4 day 1. After peripheral blood was drawn into 8 mL Vacutainer Cell Preparation Tubes, PBMCs were isolated by centrifugation and then cryopreserved.

This sequence originates from a human donor with classical Hodgkin lymphoma. The sample was peripheral blood mononuclear cells (PBMCs), taken before the fourth cycle of nivolumab. The receptor chain draws on TRBV6-5 and TRBJ1-1; 6 matching bases give a weak D call of TRBD1. The nucleotide sequence is TGTGCCAGCAGTTACGGGGGGCTAGTGGCTGAAGCTTTCTTT. This yields the protein CASSYGGLVAEAFF.